This T cell receptor (beta chain) is from a study of T cell responses to AZD1222 COVID-19 vaccine (dated by TCRdb to about 2021). Concerning the study at large: AZD1222 recipients with second doses at about 4 weeks or about 12 weeks were pooled, because spike-specific TCR depth and breadth did not differ between schedules. Trial participants were enrolled by age into 18-55, 56-69 and 70-plus year subgroups, with roughly 160, 29 and 62 TCR-sequenced participants respectively. TCR sequencing was performed for about 250 trial participants, of whom 200 to 210 were given two doses of AZD1222 and some 26 were given two doses of MenACWY control vaccine. Points the paper makes about the study in general: Because no day 14 peak-response samples were available, the repertoires could be characterized only after the peak T cell response. Vaccine-associated CD4 TCRs spanned the whole spike protein, with dominant responses in regions 160-218 and 743-854. After two AZD1222 doses, spike-specific TCR breadth and depth were significantly higher than at day 0 and than in MenACWY recipients. Reportedly, close to half of the unique spike-specific TCRs recognized epitopes lying outside the regions that are mutated in the B.1.351 and B.1.1.7 variants. The 56-69-year group was small, and its depth increase did not reach significance, likely because of low power. Participants were mostly white British and included more females than males, and it was suggested by the authors that clonal diversity may have been underestimated. Conclusions about previously exposed vaccinees were limited because only six or seven AZD1222 recipients were SARS-CoV-2 seropositive at baseline.

V drops 4 bases and J drops 7 bases, leaving 19 bases in between. From a lookup of the germline V gene (reference sequence), CDR1 and CDR2 are WNHNN and SYGVQD. Spanning cysteine to phenylalanine, the CDR3 consists of 16 amino acids. The CDR3 DNA has 48 bases and is translated from base 1. The CDR3 regions of human TCRbeta chains were analyzed by immunosequencing. In the original analysis: Repertoire TCRs were matched against a reference library of SARS-CoV-2-specific TCRs generated with the MIRA antigen-specificity platform. Breadth meant the fraction of unique TCRs that were SARS-CoV-2-associated, whereas depth meant the fraction of total T cells that were SARS-CoV-2-associated. Using the MIRA data, each spike-specific TCR was mapped to the spike region that the TCR reacts to and placed in a CD4 or CD8 class. Log10-transformed breadth and depth values were compared by one-way ANOVA with Sidak's multiple comparisons tests. Here the immuneACCESS table is served through TCRdb, limited to in-frame sequences with V and J called. Missing clones are a known gap in these copies; in checked studies unresolved V genes cover under half, and the rest lacks a known reason. That table supplies the V and J calls and clone size; D and trimming were determined from the DNA. This sample comprises more than 95,000 clones, around nine tenths of them detected only once. The top ten constitute 7.5% of the sample.

Per the publication, the time point label means: baseline before first vaccination. The vaccinee samples were drawn from two UK trials, COV001 and COV002, one of which was a single-blind randomized controlled phase 2/3 trial testing AZD1222 (ChAdOx1 nCoV-19) in healthy adults. Trial participant PBMC samples were collected at day 0 and day 28 after the second dose for TCRbeta chain sequencing. About this clone: Its antigen is currently not known. Base qualities are not at hand, and no much larger clone is one base apart.

The TCR sequence derives from an adult in good health. This chain joins TRBV10-1 to TRBJ2-2; TRBD2 might be the D gene, on 6 matching bases. The sequencing used peripheral blood, collected on day 0 of AZD1222 vaccination. The CDR3 reads as follows: CASSGGWIAGGGELFF. The nucleotide sequence reads as follows: TGCGCCAGCAGTGGCGGGTGGATTGCCGGGGGCGGGGAGCTGTTTTTT.